A selection of T cell receptor beta chains follows, all from one sample in a study of T cell clones after liver transplantation. The method was immunoSEQ multiplex PCR; TCRdb's version includes in-frame clones alone and lacks a portion of them. Of 25,000 to 35,000 clones in the sample, over 85% were seen once. The specimen comprised CD8+ T cells from blood, sampled 12 months after liver transplant. The receptor set was obtained from a human patient who received a liver transplant. T cells may partly derive from the graft donor. Each CDR3 is given with its conserved first and last residue. A D gene is named only where the DNA matches it firmly. Not all rows give a size; the values are once, few, many and, for expanded clones, a class.

J | V | size | D | CDR3 | DNA
TRBJ2-7 | TRBV5-6 | NA | NA | CASSLGSGYEQYF | TGTGCCAGCAGCTTGGGGAGCGGCTACGAGCAGTACTTC
TRBJ2-7 | TRBV28 | NA | TRBD2 | CASSSHDGGSYEQYF | TGTGCCAGCAGTTCCCACGACGGGGGGTCCTACGAGCAGTACTTC
TRBJ2-3 | TRBV11-2 | NA | NA | CASSLVGGTDTQYF | TGTGCCAGCAGCTTAGTCGGGGGCACAGATACGCAGTATTTT
TRBJ2-1 | TRBV27 | NA | TRBD1 | CASSWDRDNEQFF | TGTGCCAGCAGTTGGGACAGGGACAATGAGCAGTTCTTC
TRBJ2-3 | TRBV12-5 | NA | NA | CASGLVPPHTDTQYF | TGTGCTAGTGGTTTGGTACCCCCCCACACAGATACGCAGTATTTT
TRBJ2-5 | TRBV13 | NA | NA | CASSLQGGETQYF | TGTGCCAGCAGCTTACAGGGGGGAGAGACCCAGTACTTC
TRBJ2-2 | TRBV9 | few | NA | CASSLAGGYTGELFF | TGTGCCAGCAGCCTCGCTGGGGGATACACCGGGGAGCTGTTTTTT
TRBJ2-1 | TRBV7-8 | NA | NA | CASSPRTAENYNEQFF | TGTGCCAGCAGTCCCCGGACGGCCGAAAACTACAATGAGCAGTTCTTC
TRBJ2-2 | TRBV9 | NA | TRBD2 | CASSPPAGSSGELFF | TGTGCCAGCAGCCCACCAGCGGGATCGTCCGGGGAGCTGTTTTTT
TRBJ2-7 | TRBV27 | NA | NA | CASWKNSYEQYF | TGTGCCAGCTGGAAAAACTCCTACGAGCAGTACTTC
TRBJ2-1 | TRBV12-5 | NA | NA | CASAIPGGEQFF | TGTGCTAGTGCCATACCAGGGGGGGAGCAGTTCTTC
TRBJ2-3 | TRBV11-3 | NA | NA | CASSSRSGSGLDTQYF | TGTGCCAGCAGCTCTAGAAGCGGTAGCGGTTTGGATACGCAGTATTTT
TRBJ2-5 | TRBV29-1 | NA | NA | CSVEGLSAGQYF | TGCAGCGTTGAAGGACTATCCGCTGGGCAGTACTTC
TRBJ2-1 | TRBV5-6 | NA | NA | CASSPPSSLEQFF | TGTGCCAGCAGCCCACCATCCAGCTTAGAGCAGTTCTTC
TRBJ1-2 | TRBV2 | NA | NA | CASSSGGQSNYGYTF | TGTGCCAGCAGTTCGGGAGGACAGTCTAACTATGGCTACACCTTC
TRBJ1-2 | TRBV6-5 | NA | TRBD1 | CASSYEGARYTF | TGTGCCAGCAGTTACGAGGGGGCGCGCTACACCTTC
TRBJ2-1 | TRBV9 | NA | TRBD1 | CASSVTGGLREQFF | TGTGCCAGCAGCGTGACAGGGGGCTTACGTGAGCAGTTCTTC
TRBJ1-3 | TRBV13 | NA | NA | CASSLGNTIYF | TGTGCCAGCAGCTTAGGAAACACCATATATTTT
TRBJ1-2 | TRBV27 | NA | TRBD1 | CASSDTGDPYGYTF | TGTGCCAGCAGTGACACAGGGGACCCCTATGGCTACACCTTC
TRBJ2-1 | TRBV11-1 | NA | NA | CASSLGGVVRDEQFF | TGTGCCAGCAGCTTAGGGGGAGTAGTTCGCGATGAGCAGTTCTTC
TRBJ2-1 | TRBV29-1 | NA | NA | CSVEGPSGRETRNEQFF | TGCAGCGTTGAAGGCCCCTCGGGTCGGGAGACTCGGAATGAGCAGTTCTTC
TRBJ1-2 | TRBV7-9 | medium-sized | NA | CASSLGTDGYTF | TGTGCCAGCAGCTTAGGGACGGATGGCTACACCTTC
TRBJ1-4 | TRBV9 | NA | TRBD1 | CASSANRGVNEKLFF | TGTGCCAGCAGCGCCAACAGGGGCGTTAATGAAAAACTGTTTTTT
TRBJ2-3 | TRBV27 | NA | NA | CASSLGDTQYF | TGTGCCAGCAGTTTAGGGGATACGCAGTATTTT
TRBJ1-2 | TRBV9 | few | TRBD1 | CASSVYATGTGGRGYTF | TGTGCCAGCAGCGTATACGCGACCGGGACAGGGGGACGAGGCTACACCTTC
TRBJ2-1 | TRBV6-1 | NA | TRBD2 | CASSDGAGGYNEQFF | TGTGCCAGCAGTGATGGAGCGGGGGGGTACAATGAGCAGTTCTTC
TRBJ1-2 | TRBV7-2 | NA | NA | CASSRPVDLLRGYTF | TGTGCCAGCAGCCGCCCCGTGGACCTTCTCCGTGGCTACACCTTC
TRBJ2-5 | TRBV4-2 | NA | NA | CASSEGLGAAQYF | TGTGCCAGCAGCGAGGGCCTAGGGGCGGCCCAGTACTTC
TRBJ1-2 | TRBV7-9 | NA | NA | CASSFYGGAGPYGYTF | TGTGCCAGCAGCTTTTATGGGGGGGCAGGGCCCTATGGCTACACCTTC
TRBJ2-3 | TRBV9 | NA | NA | CASSAYLRDTQYF | TGTGCCAGCAGCGCCTACCTCCGGGATACGCAGTATTTT
TRBJ2-7 | TRBV7-2 | NA | NA | CASSLGVYEQYF | TGTGCCAGCAGCTTAGGGGTCTACGAGCAGTACTTC
TRBJ2-4 | TRBV28 | once | TRBD1 | CASSPLRTGLNIQYF | TGTGCCAGCAGTCCACTAAGGACAGGCTTAAACATTCAGTACTTC
TRBJ2-7 | TRBV11-2 | NA | NA | CASSLGGVRPFDRLLEQYF | TGTGCCAGCAGCTTAGGAGGGGTCAGGCCTTTTGATCGTCTACTCGAGCAGTACTTC
TRBJ1-5 | TRBV28 | NA | NA | CASSTPSGTGGDQPQHF | TGTGCCAGCAGTACACCAAGCGGGACCGGGGGCGATCAGCCCCAGCATTTT
TRBJ2-5 | TRBV19 | NA | NA | CASSIGDLETQYF | TGTGCCAGTAGTATAGGAGATCTGGAGACCCAGTACTTC
TRBJ1-2 | TRBV6-5 | NA | NA | CASSWGEGGYGYTF | TGTGCCAGCAGTTGGGGAGAGGGAGGATATGGCTACACCTTC
TRBJ2-7 | TRBV15 | NA | NA | CATSSDSNYEQYF | TGTGCCACCAGCAGCGACAGTAACTACGAGCAGTACTTC
TRBJ2-1 | TRBV6-5 | NA | NA | CASRPGTLTYNEQFF | TGTGCCAGCAGACCCGGGACGCTAACCTACAATGAGCAGTTCTTC
TRBJ2-2 | TRBV27 | NA | TRBD1 | CASSLGQGGPGELFF | TGTGCCAGCAGTTTGGGACAGGGAGGACCCGGGGAGCTGTTTTTT
TRBJ2-3 | TRBV11-2 | NA | TRBD2 | CASSLDGLATNLYTDTQYF | TGTGCCAGCAGCTTAGATGGACTAGCGACAAACCTGTACACAGATACGCAGTATTTT
TRBJ2-5 | TRBV10-3 | NA | TRBD2 | CAISEMGEGRQETQYF | TGTGCCATCAGTGAGATGGGGGAGGGCCGTCAAGAGACCCAGTACTTC
TRBJ1-4 | TRBV27 | NA | NA | CASSPPDEKLFF | TGTGCCAGCAGTCCGCCCGATGAAAAACTGTTTTTT
TRBJ2-3 | TRBV9 | NA | NA | CASSPIDSTDTQYF | TGTGCCAGCAGCCCGATTGACAGCACAGATACGCAGTATTTT
TRBJ1-4 | TRBV29-1 | NA | TRBD1 | CSVPGTGGKLFF | TGCAGCGTTCCTGGGACAGGTGGTAAACTGTTTTTT
TRBJ1-5 | TRBV6-5 | NA | NA | CASSAYSGSKQPQHF | TGTGCCAGCAGTGCCTACAGCGGCTCTAAGCAGCCCCAGCATTTT
TRBJ2-7 | TRBV27 | NA | NA | CASSLNPSLTAPRVEQYF | TGTGCCAGCAGTTTAAACCCCTCCCTGACAGCGCCGCGGGTGGAGCAGTACTTC
TRBJ1-2 | TRBV14 | NA | NA | CASSQLGSYGYTF | TGTGCCAGCAGCCAATTGGGTTCATATGGCTACACCTTC
TRBJ1-1 | TRBV25-1 | NA | TRBD1 | CASSAQGVGTEAFF | TGTGCCAGCAGTGCCCAGGGGGTAGGCACTGAAGCTTTCTTT
TRBJ2-1 | TRBV2 | NA | NA | CASMGANNEQFF | TGTGCCAGCATGGGGGCAAACAATGAGCAGTTCTTC
TRBJ2-1 | TRBV25-1 | NA | NA | CASSGNNEQFF | TGTGCCAGCAGTGGAAACAATGAGCAGTTCTTC